This passage covers 17 T cell receptor beta chains from one sample sequenced in a study of read filtering for tumor transcriptome and immune sequencing. The library was built from around 400 ng RNA with molecular barcoded adaptors for alpha/delta and beta/gamma chains. TCRdb reprocessed the reads with MiXCR, giving one entry per CDR3 protein. The table lists 35,000 to 50,000 distinct CDR3 sequences, 12% of them singletons. Sequenced input: a population of CD138-negative cells sorted from bone marrow. Receptors were obtained from a donor at least 40 years old with multiple myeloma.

This clonotype was found many times. The gene calls are TRBV7-3 and TRBJ2-2; a possible D gene is TRBD1 (6 bases). Germline values: CDR1 SGHTA, CDR2 FQGTGA. CDR3 length: 15 residues. V shed 0 bases and J shed 4 bases, with 9 bases lying between them. CDR3 DNA: TGTGCCAGCAGCTTAACTGTGGGGGCCACCGGGGAGCTGTTTTTT. Translation: CASSLTVGATGELFF.

This clonotype was counted ten times or more. This CDR3 is CASSPRLAYEQYF. In DNA, the CDR3 is TGTGCCAGCAGCCCCCGACTAGCCTACGAGCAGTACTTC. The genes are TRBV11-2 and TRBJ2-7; TRBD2 might be the D (6 bases). Germline lookup yields CDR1 SGHAT and CDR2 FQNNGV. The ends were cut back, 5 bases at V and 2 bases at J, with 10 bases in the middle. The CDR3 totals 13 residues.

V gene TRBV20-1 combines with J gene TRBJ1-1; no clear D. The germline CDR1 and CDR2 sequences are DFQATT and SNEGSKA (reference sequence). The CDR3 is made up of 13 amino acids. Trimming cost V 3 bases and J 5 bases, with 13 bases left between them. This CDR3 is CSASSTLGTEAFF. DNA of the CDR3: TGCAGTGCTAGTTCCACTTTAGGAACTGAAGCTTTCTTT.

The CDR3 region has the DNA TGTGCCAGCAGCCCCGGGACTAGCCACGAGCAGTACTTC. Protein: CASSPGTSHEQYF. The chain has TRBV6-6 and TRBJ2-7; TRBD2 matches 9 bases. CDR1 and CDR2 (germline): MNHNY, SVGAGI (reference sequence). This CDR3 has 13 residues. V was clipped by 6 bases and J by 5 bases; unmatched bases: 5.

This clonotype was seen at least ten times. This chain uses TRBV25-1 with TRBJ2-5; D is perhaps TRBD1 or TRBD2 (5 bases each). V was pared by 3 bases and J by 1 base, with 15 bases between. The CDR3 has 16 amino acids. Germline V gene data show CDR1 as MGHDK and CDR2 as SYGVNS. DNA for the CDR3: TGTGCCAGCAGTGAGGACCTCGTGGGACCCCAAGAGACCCAGTACTTC. Amino acid sequence: CASSEDLVGPQETQYF.

This clonotype has ten or more counts. This chain joins TRBV4-1 and TRBJ2-3; D gene uncertain. V dropped 5 bases and J dropped 4 bases, with 16 bases sitting between them. The CDR3 length is 15 residues. Germline CDR1 is MGHRA and CDR2 is YSYEKL. The chain's CDR3 is CASSFRASIADTQYF. In nucleotides, the CDR3 is TGCGCCAGCAGCTTCCGGGCCTCCATCGCAGATACGCAGTATTTT.

With respect to this clonotype: One base away lies a much larger clone, so this may be a sequencing read error. The J gene is TRBJ2-3, the V gene TRBV6-6, with D possibly being TRBD2 (5 bases). From germline, CDR1 is MNHNY and CDR2 SVGAGI (reference sequence). The CDR3 has 15 amino acids. Trimming left V 4 bases short and J 3 bases short, with 14 bases between. CDR3 nucleotides: TGTGCCAGCAGTTCCGCTTTGAGGGCAACAGATACGCAGTATTTT. This encodes CASSSALRATDTQYF.

On this clonotype: This clone may be a read error of a much larger clone one base away. The chain uses TRBV7-6 and TRBJ2-3; D gene ambiguous. Looked up from germline, CDR1 is SGHVS and CDR2 is FNYEAQ. The CDR3 runs to 13 residues. DNA of the CDR3: TGTGCCGGCAGCGCCCGGATCTCCGATACGCAGTATTTT. This codes for CAGSARISDTQYF. The variable domain in full, completed from reference TRBV7-6 and TRBJ2-3, reads GAGVSQSPRYKVTKRGQDVALRCDPISGHVSLYWYRQALGQGPEFLTYFNYEAQQDKSGLPNDRFSAERPEGSISTLTIQRTEQRDSAMYRCAGSARISDTQYFGPGTRLTVL.

This clonotype was observed many times. V is TRBV5-5 and J is TRBJ2-1; the D gene is possibly TRBD2 (6 bases). The germline V and J ends were trimmed by 6 bases and 7 bases, with 32 bases remaining between them. The CDR3 contains 19 residues. Looked up from germline, CDR1 is SGHKS and CDR2 is YYEKEE (reference sequence). CDR3 amino acids: CASTRSRGRGGLSVNEQFF. CDR3 DNA sequence: TGTGCCAGCACCCGATCAAGAGGAAGGGGAGGTTTGTCCGTGAATGAGCAGTTCTTC.

This clonotype came up many times. The chain is built from TRBV20-1 and TRBJ1-4; tentative D call: TRBD1 (5 bases). Germline-derived CDR1 and CDR2 are DFQATT and SNEGSKA (reference sequence). CDR3 length equals 13 residues. V gave up 6 bases and J gave up 5 bases, with 13 bases separating them. The CDR3 bases are TGCAGTGCCCCGACAGCCCCCAATGAAAAACTGTTTTTT. This encodes CSAPTAPNEKLFF.

This clonotype has at least ten counts. V gene TRBV7-2 combines with J gene TRBJ1-5; D unclear. Germline lookup yields CDR1 SGHTA and CDR2 FQGNSA. Trimming took off 2 bases at V and 3 bases at J, with 8 bases between the two ends. The CDR3 totals 14 residues. CDR3: CASSLLITNQPQHF. The CDR3 bases are TGTGCCAGCAGCTTATTAATAACCAATCAGCCCCAGCATTTT.

This clonotype has a count of ten or more. The V and J genes are TRBV10-3 and TRBJ2-7; perhaps TRBD1 as D (6 bases). Per the germline V gene, CDR1 is ENHRY and CDR2 is SYGVKD. V shed 4 bases and J shed 3 bases, with 13 bases lying between them. The CDR3 runs to 14 residues. CDR3 DNA: TGTGCCATCAGTGTTCGGCAGGGGATCTACGAGCAGTACTTC. Translated, it gives CAISVRQGIYEQYF.

This clonotype came up many times. V is TRBV7-2 and J is TRBJ2-5, with 13 bases lining up with TRBD2. From germline, CDR1 is SGHTA and CDR2 FQGNSA. The CDR3 is 14 amino acids. Trimming cost V 5 bases and J 9 bases; bases outside gene matches: 6. DNA for the CDR3: TGTGCCAGCAGCACCGGACTAGCGGGGGTTTCCCAGTACTTC. Its translation: CASSTGLAGVSQYF. The variable domain in full, completed from reference TRBV7-2 and TRBJ2-5, reads GAGVSQSPSNKVTEKGKDVELRCDPISGHTALYWYRQSLGQGLEFLIYFQGNSAPDKSGLPSDRFSAERTGGSVSTLTIQRTQQEDSAVYLCASSTGLAGVSQYFGPGTRLLVL.

In its sample, this clonotype was seen a few times. The chain employs TRBV18 and TRBJ2-7, with D tentatively TRBD1 (7 bases). Per germline, CDR1 KGHSH and CDR2 LQKENI. The CDR3 runs 14 residues. V lost 8 bases, J lost 1 base, and 15 bases lay in between. CDR3 sequence reads: CASHGGTVSYEQYF. CDR3 sequence (DNA): TGTGCCAGCCACGGCGGGACAGTATCCTACGAGCAGTACTTC.

The chain uses TRBV7-6 and TRBJ2-5, with a weak D call TRBD1 (5 bases). V dropped 4 bases and J dropped 4 bases, with 10 bases sitting between them. The CDR3 consists of 13 residues. Germline CDR1 SGHVS, CDR2 FNYEAQ. This CDR3 is CASSSGQVETQYF. The CDR3 DNA reads as TGTGCCAGCAGCTCTGGACAAGTAGAGACCCAGTACTTC.

At least ten counts were recorded for this clonotype. The chain links TRBV20-1 to TRBJ2-5; 9 bases map to TRBD2. The junction had 15 bases not matched to a gene; V was cut back by 6 bases and J by 4 bases. CDR1 is DFQATT, CDR2 SNEGSKA, per germline (reference sequence). CDR3 length: 16 residues. As DNA, the CDR3 is TGCAGTGCCCGGGGGGATGGCGGGGGGGCGCCAGAGACCCAGTACTTC. Translating it yields CSARGDGGGAPETQYF.

This clonotype was seen at least ten times. The chain links TRBV21-1 to TRBJ2-3. TRBV21-1 is labeled a pseudogene. The CDR3 is 12 amino acids. The CDR3 reads CASSAATDTQYF. The CDR3 DNA follows: TGTGCCAGCAGCGCGGCTACAGATACGCAGTATTTT.